These T cell receptor beta chains were read from a single sample in a study of blood T cell repertoires in COVID-19. Assay: immunoSEQ multiplex PCR; the TCRdb copy retains only in-frame clones and omits some. The table shows over 450,000 clones, with 85% to 90% occurring only once. The source material was peripheral blood. Receptors were obtained from a woman between 50 and 59 years old with COVID-19, enrolled during active disease. The CDR3 runs from the conserved cysteine through the conserved F or W. The D gene is left open where the match is weak. For some rows the clone size is stated as once, few or many, or as a class when expanded; others skip it.

V: TRBV25-1; J: TRBJ1-2; D: TRBD1; size: .; CDR3: CASSDPGQAGDGYTF; DNA: TGTGCCAGCAGTGATCCGGGACAGGCTGGGGATGGCTACACCTTC
V: TRBV5-8; J: TRBJ2-3; D: TRBD2; size: .; CDR3: CASSRSGGEADTQYF; DNA: TGTGCCAGCAGCCGTAGCGGGGGGGAGGCAGATACGCAGTATTTT
V: TRBV19; J: TRBJ2-7; D: .; size: .; CDR3: CASSISAGLTYEQYF; DNA: TGTGCCAGTAGTATATCGGCAGGGCTAACCTACGAGCAGTACTTC
V: TRBV30; J: TRBJ1-2; D: TRBD1; size: .; CDR3: CAWSTGGYGYTF; DNA: TGTGCCTGGAGCACAGGGGGCTATGGCTACACCTTC
V: TRBV5-1; J: TRBJ1-5; D: .; size: once; CDR3: CASSLGQNQPQHF; DNA: TGCGCCAGCAGCTTGGGTCAGAATCAGCCCCAGCATTTT
V: TRBV7-9; J: TRBJ2-3; D: TRBD2; size: once; CDR3: CASNPYSGGRRDTQYF; DNA: TGTGCCAGCAATCCTTATAGCGGGGGGCGACGAGATACGCAGTATTTT
V: TRBV6-5; J: TRBJ1-3; D: .; size: .; CDR3: CASSDSRDTIYF; DNA: TGTGCCAGCAGCGACAGTCGGGACACCATATATTTT
V: TRBV13; J: TRBJ1-6; D: .; size: .; CDR3: CASSFGHTPSSLHF; DNA: TGTGCCAGCAGCTTTGGACATACTCCCTCATCCCTCCACTTT
V: TRBV19; J: TRBJ1-5; D: .; size: .; CDR3: CASSISGGDTAPQPQHF; DNA: TGTGCCAGTAGTATCTCAGGAGGGGATACGGCCCCTCAGCCCCAGCATTTT
V: TRBV6-1; J: TRBJ2-7; D: .; size: .; CDR3: CASSEGAGGLWEQYF; DNA: TGTGCCAGCAGTGAAGGGGCAGGGGGGCTTTGGGAGCAGTACTTC
V: TRBV6-2/TRBV6-3; J: TRBJ2-7; D: .; size: .; CDR3: CASSYAASQEQYF; DNA: TGTGCCAGCAGTTACGCGGCTAGCCAGGAGCAGTACTTC
V: TRBV11-2; J: TRBJ1-2; D: .; size: once; CDR3: CASSSFVWGDDYTF; DNA: TGTGCCAGCAGCTCCTTCGTTTGGGGGGACGACTACACCTTC
V: TRBV28; J: TRBJ1-2; D: .; size: once; CDR3: CASSLQGQGLSGYTF; DNA: TGTGCCAGCAGTTTACAGGGGCAGGGTTTATCTGGCTACACCTTC
V: TRBV12-5; J: TRBJ1-1; D: .; size: .; CDR3: CASGPGQTEAFF; DNA: TGTGCTAGTGGTCCCGGACAGACTGAAGCTTTCTTT
V: TRBV5-1; J: TRBJ1-1; D: TRBD1; size: .; CDR3: CASSLRQGTNTEAFF; DNA: TGCGCCAGCAGCCTTCGACAGGGGACGAACACTGAAGCTTTCTTT
V: TRBV4-1; J: TRBJ2-1; D: .; size: .; CDR3: CASSQRREQFF; DNA: TGCGCCAGCAGCCAACGCCGGGAGCAGTTCTTC
V: TRBV5-4; J: TRBJ1-2; D: TRBD1; size: few; CDR3: CASSLDPSGGPYGYTF; DNA: TGTGCCAGCAGCTTGGACCCCTCAGGGGGTCCCTATGGCTACACCTTC
V: TRBV7-3; J: TRBJ2-3; D: .; size: .; CDR3: CASSLGQQNTQYF; DNA: TGTGCCAGCAGCTTAGGACAGCAAAATACGCAGTATTTT
V: TRBV7-9; J: TRBJ1-2; D: TRBD1; size: few; CDR3: CASSAGQGGSGYTF; DNA: TGTGCCAGCAGCGCCGGACAGGGGGGGAGTGGCTACACCTTC
V: TRBV7-8; J: TRBJ1-4; D: .; size: .; CDR3: CASSYLATNEKLFF; DNA: TGTGCCAGCAGCTATTTAGCAACTAATGAAAAACTGTTTTTT
V: TRBV6-5; J: TRBJ1-1; D: TRBD1; size: .; CDR3: CASSYGQGGTEAFF; DNA: TGTGCCAGCAGTTACGGACAGGGGGGCACTGAAGCTTTCTTT
V: TRBV30; J: TRBJ2-3; D: TRBD2; size: .; CDR3: CAWRNVESGGRDTQYF; DNA: TGTGCCTGGAGAAATGTAGAGAGCGGGGGTAGGGATACGCAGTATTTT
V: TRBV21-1; J: TRBJ1-5; D: .; size: few; CDR3: CASSSPGQLNQPQHF; DNA: TGTGCCAGCAGCAGCCCGGGACAACTCAATCAGCCCCAGCATTTT
V: TRBV5-6; J: TRBJ2-7; D: .; size: few; CDR3: CASSFYTSDHEQYF; DNA: TGTGCCAGCAGCTTCTACACTAGTGATCACGAGCAGTACTTC
V: TRBV7-9; J: TRBJ1-1; D: .; size: .; CDR3: CASSLAQDTEAFF; DNA: TGTGCCAGCAGCCTAGCCCAGGACACTGAAGCTTTCTTT
V: TRBV3-1/TRBV3-2; J: TRBJ1-4; D: .; size: .; CDR3: CASSPGTALRNEKLFF; DNA: TGTGCCAGCAGCCCCGGGACTGCTTTAAGAAATGAAAAACTGTTTTTT
V: TRBV7-2; J: TRBJ1-1; D: .; size: .; CDR3: CASSLIGAGGTEAFF; DNA: TGTGCCAGCAGCTTAATAGGGGCAGGTGGGACTGAAGCTTTCTTT
V: TRBV18; J: TRBJ1-2; D: .; size: .; CDR3: CASSPPLENAYGYTF; DNA: TGTGCCAGCTCACCACCGTTGGAGAACGCTTATGGCTACACCTTC
V: TRBV6-4; J: TRBJ1-1; D: TRBD1; size: .; CDR3: CASSPDRSTEAFF; DNA: TGTGCCAGCAGCCCGGACAGGAGCACTGAAGCTTTCTTT
V: TRBV20-1; J: TRBJ1-4; D: .; size: few; CDR3: CSPVSNEKLFF; DNA: TGCAGCCCGGTATCTAATGAAAAACTGTTTTTT
V: TRBV18; J: TRBJ2-2; D: .; size: .; CDR3: CASSPEQGGELFF; DNA: TGTGCCAGCTCACCAGAGCAGGGCGGGGAGCTGTTTTTT
V: TRBV5-4; J: TRBJ1-4; D: .; size: .; CDR3: CASSLSPGLYEKLFF; DNA: TGTGCCAGCAGCTTGTCCCCGGGACTGTATGAAAAACTGTTTTTT
V: TRBV5-1; J: TRBJ2-3; D: TRBD1; size: .; CDR3: CASSPMTGGTDTQYF; DNA: TGCGCCAGCAGCCCGATGACAGGGGGCACAGATACGCAGTATTTT
V: TRBV24-1; J: TRBJ1-5; D: .; size: few; CDR3: CATSDRWASNQPQHF; DNA: TGTGCCACCAGTGATCGGTGGGCCTCTAATCAGCCCCAGCATTTT
V: TRBV30; J: TRBJ1-5; D: TRBD1; size: once; CDR3: CAWSTGQLNQPQHF; DNA: TGTGCCTGGTCGACGGGACAGTTAAATCAGCCCCAGCATTTT
V: TRBV30; J: TRBJ1-1; D: .; size: .; CDR3: CALDVGLSTEAFF; DNA: TGTGCCCTGGACGTGGGACTGAGCACTGAAGCTTTCTTT
V: TRBV19; J: TRBJ2-7; D: TRBD1; size: .; CDR3: CASGKGQAPYEQYF; DNA: TGTGCCAGTGGTAAGGGACAGGCCCCCTACGAGCAGTACTTC
V: TRBV9; J: TRBJ1-6; D: .; size: .; CDR3: CASSTSDRASYNSPLHF; DNA: TGTGCCAGCAGCACGAGTGACAGAGCCTCCTATAATTCACCCCTCCACTTT
V: TRBV24-1; J: TRBJ2-7; D: .; size: once; CDR3: CATSQGTGYEQYF; DNA: TGTGCCACCAGCCAAGGGACTGGCTACGAGCAGTACTTC
V: TRBV6-5; J: TRBJ2-3; D: .; size: once; CDR3: CASSYSPLAGDTQYF; DNA: TGTGCCAGCAGTTACTCCCCGTTGGCGGGAGATACGCAGTATTTT
V: TRBV10-3; J: TRBJ1-4; D: .; size: .; CDR3: CAISESGLPNEKLFF; DNA: TGTGCCATCAGTGAGTCGGGCCTACCGAATGAAAAACTGTTTTTT
V: TRBV29-1; J: TRBJ1-4; D: .; size: .; CDR3: CSVEGTDSTNEKLFF; DNA: TGCAGCGTTGAAGGGACGGACTCAACTAATGAAAAACTGTTTTTT
V: TRBV6-5; J: TRBJ1-5; D: TRBD1; size: .; CDR3: CASRYRGRGQPQHF; DNA: TGTGCCAGCAGATACAGGGGCAGGGGTCAGCCCCAGCATTTT
V: TRBV11-2; J: TRBJ2-1; D: .; size: .; CDR3: CASSFDTEINEQFF; DNA: TGTGCCAGCAGCTTCGACACTGAAATCAACGAGCAGTTCTTC
V: TRBV6-5; J: TRBJ1-2; D: TRBD1; size: .; CDR3: CAITRDRARGYTF; DNA: TGTGCCATAACCCGGGACAGGGCTCGGGGCTACACCTTC
V: TRBV29-1; J: TRBJ1-1; D: TRBD1; size: .; CDR3: CSARSTGGGSTEAFF; DNA: TGCAGCGCCCGGAGTACAGGGGGCGGGTCAACTGAAGCTTTCTTT
V: TRBV30; J: TRBJ1-6; D: .; size: .; CDR3: CAWSGPGSYNSPLHF; DNA: TGTGCCTGGAGTGGACCAGGTTCCTATAATTCACCCCTCCACTTT
V: TRBV29-1; J: TRBJ2-7; D: TRBD1; size: .; CDR3: CSVGGQGHYEQYF; DNA: TGCAGCGTTGGGGGACAGGGTCACTACGAGCAGTACTTC
V: TRBV9; J: TRBJ2-7; D: .; size: .; CDR3: CASSLSGEQYF; DNA: TGTGCCAGCAGCCTAAGCGGGGAGCAGTACTTC
V: TRBV6-1; J: TRBJ2-7; D: .; size: .; CDR3: CASSEGWDTQAYEQYF; DNA: TGTGCCAGCAGTGAAGGTTGGGACACGCAAGCCTACGAGCAGTACTTC
V: TRBV20-1; J: TRBJ1-6; D: TRBD1; size: .; CDR3: CSASPNRGNSPLHF; DNA: TGCAGTGCTAGTCCCAACAGGGGGAATTCACCCCTCCACTTT
V: TRBV30; J: TRBJ1-4; D: .; size: .; CDR3: CAWSRVNEKLFF; DNA: TGTGCCTGGAGTCGGGTTAATGAAAAACTGTTTTTT
V: TRBV5-1; J: TRBJ1-5; D: TRBD1; size: .; CDR3: CASSFAPGQGANQPQHF; DNA: TGCGCCAGCAGCTTCGCCCCAGGACAGGGGGCCAATCAGCCCCAGCATTTT
V: TRBV6-1; J: TRBJ2-2; D: .; size: .; CDR3: CASLGLPLNTGELFF; DNA: TGTGCCAGCCTGGGGCTTCCACTGAACACCGGGGAGCTGTTTTTT
V: TRBV6-1; J: TRBJ1-2; D: TRBD1; size: .; CDR3: CASSEGQGNYGYTF; DNA: TGTGCCAGCAGTGAGGGACAGGGTAACTATGGCTACACCTTC
V: TRBV11-2; J: TRBJ1-1; D: TRBD1; size: .; CDR3: CASSPLTDRGRTEAFF; DNA: TGTGCCAGCAGCCCCCTGACGGACAGGGGGAGGACTGAAGCTTTCTTT
V: TRBV3-1/TRBV3-2; J: TRBJ2-3; D: TRBD2; size: .; CDR3: CASSQPRAGARTDTQYF; DNA: TGTGCCAGCAGCCAGCCTCGAGCGGGGGCCCGCACAGATACGCAGTATTTT
V: TRBV30; J: TRBJ2-2; D: .; size: .; CDR3: CAWSVPDYLWTSSTGELFF; DNA: TGTGCCTGGAGTGTACCCGACTACCTCTGGACGTCTAGCACCGGGGAGCTGTTTTTT
V: TRBV10-3; J: TRBJ1-2; D: .; size: .; CDR3: CATDSRETSGGYTF; DNA: TGTGCCACAGATTCCCGGGAGACTTCTGGTGGCTACACCTTC
V: TRBV7-7; J: TRBJ2-6; D: .; size: .; CDR3: CASSPLIATGANVLTF; DNA: TGTGCCAGCAGCCCCCTAATTGCTACTGGGGCCAACGTCCTGACTTTC